Listed below are T cell receptor beta chains from one sample, sequenced in a study of blood T cell repertoires in COVID-19. The assay was immunoSEQ multiplex PCR, and TCRdb's table has in-frame clones only and misses some. The table records approximately 200,000 clones, roughly 87% of them present only once. Sample: peripheral blood. Receptors were obtained from a man aged 35-49 years with active or convalescent COVID-19. Both conserved end residues are part of each CDR3. A D gene is named only where the DNA matches it firmly. Clone size, where shown, is once, few, many, or a class for clones that have expanded.

size | J | D | V | DNA | CDR3
- | TRBJ2-1 | TRBD1 | TRBV15 | TGTGCCACCAGCAGAGTGGGGGACAGGGGCTACAATGAGCAGTTCTTC | CATSRVGDRGYNEQFF
- | TRBJ2-1 | - | TRBV27 | TGTGCCAGCAGTTTACGGCGGCCTGACCCCTACAATGAGCAGTTCTTC | CASSLRRPDPYNEQFF
- | TRBJ2-7 | TRBD1 | TRBV23-1 | TGCGCCAGCAGTCTACAGGGGCCCGAGCAGTACTTC | CASSLQGPEQYF
- | TRBJ2-7 | TRBD1 | TRBV7-9 | TGTGCCAGCAGCTTGGTCCCCGGGACAGGCCCCTACGAGCAGTACTTC | CASSLVPGTGPYEQYF
- | TRBJ1-1 | - | TRBV3-1/TRBV3-2 | TGTGCCAGCAGCCAAGGGTTCATGAGAGCTGAAGCTTTCTTT | CASSQGFMRAEAFF
- | TRBJ1-3 | TRBD1 | TRBV5-6 | TGTGCCAGCAGCTGGGGGACAGGGGGAGGCGGAAACACCATATATTTT | CASSWGTGGGGNTIYF
- | TRBJ1-1 | - | TRBV28 | TGTGCCAGCAGGTGGGCGCCTGGGAACACTGAAGCTTTCTTT | CASRWAPGNTEAFF
- | TRBJ1-2 | TRBD1 | TRBV2 | TGTGCCAGCAGTGAAGCGCTTAGGGGACAGGGGAACTATGGCTACACCTTC | CASSEALRGQGNYGYTF
- | TRBJ2-7 | TRBD2 | TRBV30 | TGTGCCTGGAGCTCCGGACTAGCGGCTCTATACGAGCAGTACTTC | CAWSSGLAALYEQYF
- | TRBJ1-1 | - | TRBV13 | TGTGCCAGCAGCCCTAGAGGCACTGAAGCTTTCTTT | CASSPRGTEAFF
few | TRBJ1-5 | - | TRBV5-1 | TGCGCCAGCAGCCCAGGAGCTTCGGTAGGGGGTCAGCCCCAGCATTTT | CASSPGASVGGQPQHF
- | TRBJ2-3 | - | TRBV5-1 | TGCGCCAGCAGCTTGACCCAGGGTGCAGATACGCAGTATTTT | CASSLTQGADTQYF
- | TRBJ1-2 | - | TRBV28 | TGTGCCAGCAGCAAATCAGGGGTTAACTATGGCTACACCTTC | CASSKSGVNYGYTF
- | TRBJ1-2 | - | TRBV5-1 | TGCGCCAGCAGCTTGTTGCAGGACAACGGCTACACCTTC | CASSLLQDNGYTF
- | TRBJ2-3 | - | TRBV20-1 | TGCTGCACCCGGTGGAGGGATACGCAGTATTTT | CCTRWRDTQYF
- | TRBJ2-7 | - | TRBV5-1 | TGCGCCAGCAGCTATGGCAGGGACTCCTACGAGCAGTACTTC | CASSYGRDSYEQYF
- | TRBJ2-7 | - | TRBV5-1 | TGCGCCAGCAGCTTGTTTTCAGGCTACGAGCAGTACTTC | CASSLFSGYEQYF
- | TRBJ2-5 | - | TRBV29-1 | TGCAGCGTTGACCCAGACTTTAAAGAGACCCAGTACTTC | CSVDPDFKETQYF
once | TRBJ2-2 | - | TRBV27 | TGTGCCAGCAGTTTTATCAGGACTACCTTCGTCGGTATCCCCGGGGAGCTGTTTTTT | CASSFIRTTFVGIPGELFF
- | TRBJ2-1 | TRBD2 | TRBV6-1 | TGTGCCAGCAGTGAAGATGAATGGCGGGAGGGCCATGAGCAGTTCTTC | CASSEDEWREGHEQFF